These 11 T cell receptor beta chains were sequenced from one sample in a study of cytomegalovirus exposure and HLA in healthy donors. The PCR ran on 60 Vbeta and 13 Jbeta primers. The table came from immunoSEQ multiplex PCR; TCRdb's copy has only in-frame clones and leaves some out. The sample holds approximately 89,000 clones; 77% are singletons and the top ten take more than 3.5%. The sequenced material came from PBMCs. The receptor set was obtained from a man aged 25 to 45 in good health and CMV-seronegative.

In this sample, this clone turned up a few times. This chain joins TRBV7-2 and TRBJ1-5, with D uncertain. V was cut by 1 base and J by 4 bases, with 14 bases left in between. From germline, CDR1 is SGHTA and CDR2 FQGNSA. The CDR3 has 16 amino acids. The CDR3 spells CASSLVWQSKNQPQHF. The CDR3 region has the DNA TGTGCCAGCAGCTTAGTGTGGCAGTCAAAGAATCAGCCCCAGCATTTT.

The genes are TRBV6-5 and TRBJ1-5, with TRBD1 matching over 7 bases. From germline, CDR1 is MNHEY and CDR2 SVGAGI. The J segment lost 7 bases and the V segment lost 6 bases, leaving 6 bases of the junction unmatched. The CDR3 has 13 residues. CDR3 loop: CASSRTGVQPQHF. The CDR3 DNA sequence: TGTGCCAGCAGCCGTACAGGGGTCCAGCCCCAGCATTTT.

CDR3 sequence reads: CASSIVPLDRGGTEAFF. The CDR3 DNA reads TGTGCCAGTAGTATAGTCCCCTTGGACAGGGGGGGCACTGAAGCTTTCTTT. The chain uses TRBV19 and TRBJ1-1; 10 positions agree with TRBD1. This CDR3 region has 17 residues. V gave up 1 base and J gave up 4 bases; unmatched junction bases: 9. CDR1 is LNHDA, CDR2 SQIVND, per germline (reference sequence).

The chain has TRBV6-5 and TRBJ2-3; weak D call: TRBD2 (6 bases). Germline V gene lookup returns CDR1 MNHEY and CDR2 SVGAGI. The CDR3 length is 16 residues. V was pared by 4 bases and J by 0 bases, with 14 bases between. CDR3: CASSSGDSISTDTQYF. The DNA for the CDR3 is TGTGCCAGCAGTTCCGGGGACTCGATTAGCACAGATACGCAGTATTTT.

J is TRBJ1-6 and V is TRBV9; 10 bases align to TRBD1. Looked up from germline, CDR1 is SGDLS and CDR2 is YYNGEE. V lost 4 bases to trimming and J lost 10 bases; unmatched junction nucleotides: 8. CDR3 length: 15 amino acids. The CDR3 is CASSPQTGGGSPLHF. For the CDR3, the DNA is TGTGCCAGCAGCCCCCAGACAGGGGGCGGGTCACCCCTCCACTTT.

V gene TRBV9 combines with J gene TRBJ1-2; 8 nucleotides line up with TRBD1. This CDR3 region has 17 residues. The trim removed 6 bases at V and 3 bases at J, leaving 16 bases unmatched. From germline, CDR1 is SGDLS and CDR2 YYNGEE. CDR3 sequence reads: CASNPGGAGLFDYGYTF. The CDR3 DNA is TGTGCCAGCAACCCAGGGGGCGCGGGACTCTTCGACTATGGCTACACCTTC.

This rearrangement joins TRBV6-5 to TRBJ2-3, with TRBD1 as a possible D gene (6 bases). Germline V gene lookup returns CDR1 MNHEY and CDR2 SVGAGI. V gave up 5 bases and J gave up 0 bases, with 9 bases separating them. The CDR3 is 14 residues long. CDR3 in amino acids: CASSKTGSTDTQYF. The CDR3 coding sequence is TGTGCCAGCAGTAAAACAGGGAGCACAGATACGCAGTATTTT.

Written as DNA, the CDR3 is TGTGCCAGCAGCTCCCTCTTGGGGGGGCGCCGTGAGCAGTTCTTC. Protein product: CASSSLLGGRREQFF. The chain combines TRBV11-2 with TRBJ2-1, with D perhaps TRBD2 (7 bases). Germline V gene data show CDR1 as SGHAT and CDR2 as FQNNGV. Trimming left V 4 bases short and J 9 bases short, with 19 bases between. The CDR3 runs 15 residues.

V gene TRBV7-9 combines with J gene TRBJ2-2; 12 bases align to TRBD2. The CDR3 runs to 16 residues. V shed 5 bases and J 1 base; nucleotides not matched to a gene: 2. The germline V gene has CDR1 SEHNR and CDR2 FQNEAQ (reference sequence). The CDR3 nucleotides read TGTGCCAGCAGCCGGACTAGCGGGGAGAACACCGGGGAGCTGTTTTTT. Translating it yields CASSRTSGENTGELFF.

Notes on this clone: Other DNA sequences from this sample encode an identical CDR3 as well. The CDR3 nucleotides are TGTGCCAGCAGCGTGGGGACAGGGTTGAACACTGAAGCTTTCTTT. Protein product: CASSVGTGLNTEAFF. J is TRBJ1-1 and V is TRBV9; 9 bases are a match to TRBD1. V trimming: 2 bases; J trimming: 0 bases; junction bases outside the gene matches: 2. In germline, CDR1 is SGDLS, CDR2 YYNGEE. This CDR3 has 15 amino acids.

The rearrangement uses TRBV19 and TRBJ1-2, with 7 bases fitting TRBD1. Trimming removed 3 bases from V and 7 bases from J; junction bases left unmatched: 11. CDR1 is LNHDA, CDR2 SQIVND, per germline (reference sequence). The CDR3 is 15 residues long. The CDR3 loop is CASSMTGQPTLGYTF. The CDR3 nucleotides are TGTGCCAGTAGTATGACGGGACAGCCCACCCTTGGCTACACCTTC. The full variable domain, rest sourced from reference TRBV19 and TRBJ1-2, is DGGITQSPKYLFRKEGQNVTLSCEQNLNHDAMYWYRQDPGQGLRLIYYSQIVNDFQKGDIAEGYSVSREKKESFPLTVTSAQKNPTAFYLCASSMTGQPTLGYTFGSGTRLTVV.